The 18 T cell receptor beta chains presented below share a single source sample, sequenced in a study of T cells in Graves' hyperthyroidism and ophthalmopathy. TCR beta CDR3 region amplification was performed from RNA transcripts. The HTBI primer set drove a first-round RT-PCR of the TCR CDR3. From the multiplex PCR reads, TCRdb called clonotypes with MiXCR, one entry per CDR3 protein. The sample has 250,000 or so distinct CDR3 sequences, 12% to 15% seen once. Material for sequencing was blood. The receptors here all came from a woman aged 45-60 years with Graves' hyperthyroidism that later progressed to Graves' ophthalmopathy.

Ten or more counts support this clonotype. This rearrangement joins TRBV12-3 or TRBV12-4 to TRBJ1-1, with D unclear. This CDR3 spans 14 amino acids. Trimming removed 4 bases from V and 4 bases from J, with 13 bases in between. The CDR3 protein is CASSSPRLGTEAFF. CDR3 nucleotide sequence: TGTGCCAGCAGTTCCCCCCGTCTCGGCACTGAAGCTTTCTTT.

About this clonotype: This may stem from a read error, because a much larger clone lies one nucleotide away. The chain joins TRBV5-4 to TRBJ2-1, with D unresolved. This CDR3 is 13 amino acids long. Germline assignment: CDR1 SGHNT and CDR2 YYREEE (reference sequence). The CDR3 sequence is CSSSLVAAPEQFF. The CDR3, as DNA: TGTTCCAGCAGCTTGGTAGCAGCCCCTGAGCAGTTCTTC.

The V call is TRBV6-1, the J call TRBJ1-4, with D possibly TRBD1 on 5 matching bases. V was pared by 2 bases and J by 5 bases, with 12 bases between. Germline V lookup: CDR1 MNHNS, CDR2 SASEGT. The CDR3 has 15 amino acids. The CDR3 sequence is CASSERGRENEKLFF. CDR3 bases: TGTGCCAGCAGTGAAAGAGGCAGGGAGAATGAAAAACTGTTTTTT.

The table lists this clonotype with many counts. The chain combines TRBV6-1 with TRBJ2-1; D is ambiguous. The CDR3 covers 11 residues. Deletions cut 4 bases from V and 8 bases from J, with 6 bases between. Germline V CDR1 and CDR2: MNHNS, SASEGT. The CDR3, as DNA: TGTGCCAGCAGTGGGGTGGATGAGCAGTTCTTC. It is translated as CASSGVDEQFF.

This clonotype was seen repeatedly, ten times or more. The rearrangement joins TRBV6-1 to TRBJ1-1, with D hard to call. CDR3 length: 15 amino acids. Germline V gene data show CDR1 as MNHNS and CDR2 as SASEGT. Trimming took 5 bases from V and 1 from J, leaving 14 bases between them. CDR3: CASSFSRLRNTEAFF. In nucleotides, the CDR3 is TGTGCCAGCAGTTTTTCCCGACTGAGGAACACTGAAGCTTTCTTT.

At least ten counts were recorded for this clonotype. The CDR3 nucleotides read TGTGCCAGCAGTTTGGGACAGGGCTATGAGCAGTTCTTC. Translating gives CASSLGQGYEQFF. The chain carries TRBV28 and TRBJ2-1; TRBD1 matches 9 bases. This CDR3 comprises 13 residues. CDR1 is MDHEN and CDR2 is SYDVKM in the germline V gene. The V gene end was trimmed by 3 bases and the J gene end by 8 bases; junction bases not matched to a gene: 2.

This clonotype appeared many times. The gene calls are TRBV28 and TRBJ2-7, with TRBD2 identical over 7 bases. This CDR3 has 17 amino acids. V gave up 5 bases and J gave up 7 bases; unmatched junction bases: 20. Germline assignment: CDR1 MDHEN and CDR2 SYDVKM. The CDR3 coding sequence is TGTGCCAGCAGTCCTTGGGGGGGTTATACGACCCTACGAGAGCAGTACTTC. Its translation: CASSPWGGYTTLREQYF.

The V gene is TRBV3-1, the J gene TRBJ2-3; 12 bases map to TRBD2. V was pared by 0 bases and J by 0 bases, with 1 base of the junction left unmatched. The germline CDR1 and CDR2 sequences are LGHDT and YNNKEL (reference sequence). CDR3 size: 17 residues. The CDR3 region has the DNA TGTGCCAGCAGCCAAGAAGGACTAGCGGGGAGCACAGATACGCAGTATTTT. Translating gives CASSQEGLAGSTDTQYF.

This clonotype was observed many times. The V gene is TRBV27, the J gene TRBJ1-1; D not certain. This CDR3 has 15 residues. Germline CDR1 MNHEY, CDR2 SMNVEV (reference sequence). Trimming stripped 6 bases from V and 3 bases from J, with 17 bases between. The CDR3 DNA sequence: TGTGCCAGCAGCCCTTATCGGACGTCGTACACTGAAGCTTTCTTT. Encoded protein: CASSPYRTSYTEAFF.

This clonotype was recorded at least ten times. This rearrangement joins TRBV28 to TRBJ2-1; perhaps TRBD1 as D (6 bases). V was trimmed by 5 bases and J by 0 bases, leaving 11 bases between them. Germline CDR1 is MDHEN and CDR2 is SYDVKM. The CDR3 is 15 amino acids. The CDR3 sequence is CASSGYRASYNEQFF. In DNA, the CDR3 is TGTGCCAGCAGTGGATACAGGGCCTCCTACAATGAGCAGTTCTTC.

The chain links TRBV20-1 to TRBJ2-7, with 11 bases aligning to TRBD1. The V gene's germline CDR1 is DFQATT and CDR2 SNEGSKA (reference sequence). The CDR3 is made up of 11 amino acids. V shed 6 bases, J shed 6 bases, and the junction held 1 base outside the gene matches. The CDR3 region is CSAGTGGEQYF. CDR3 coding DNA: TGCAGTGCAGGGACAGGGGGCGAGCAGTACTTC.

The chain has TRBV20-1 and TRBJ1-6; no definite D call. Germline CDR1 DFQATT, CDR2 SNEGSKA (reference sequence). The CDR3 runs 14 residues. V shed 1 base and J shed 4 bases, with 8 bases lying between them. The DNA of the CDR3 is TGCAGTGCTAGAGGAGTATCGTATAATTCACCCCTCCACTTT. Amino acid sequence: CSARGVSYNSPLHF.

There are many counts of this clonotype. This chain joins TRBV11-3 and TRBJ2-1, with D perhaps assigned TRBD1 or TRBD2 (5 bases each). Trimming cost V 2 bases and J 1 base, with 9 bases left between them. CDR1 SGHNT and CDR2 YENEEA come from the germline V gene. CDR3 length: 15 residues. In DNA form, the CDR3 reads TGTGCCAGCAGCTTAACGAGGGGATCCTACAATGAGCAGTTCTTC. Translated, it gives CASSLTRGSYNEQFF. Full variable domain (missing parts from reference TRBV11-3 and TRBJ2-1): EAGVVQSPRYKIIEKKQPVAFWCNPISGHNTLYWYLQNLGQGPELLIRYENEEAVDDSQLPKDRFSAERLKGVDSTLKIQPAELGDSAVYLCASSLTRGSYNEQFFGPGTRLTVL.

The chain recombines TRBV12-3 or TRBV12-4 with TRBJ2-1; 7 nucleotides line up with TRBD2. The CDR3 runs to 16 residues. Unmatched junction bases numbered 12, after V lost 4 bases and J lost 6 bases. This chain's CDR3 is CASSSYASGRANEQFF. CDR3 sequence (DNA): TGTGCCAGCAGTTCCTACGCTAGTGGGAGGGCCAATGAGCAGTTCTTC.

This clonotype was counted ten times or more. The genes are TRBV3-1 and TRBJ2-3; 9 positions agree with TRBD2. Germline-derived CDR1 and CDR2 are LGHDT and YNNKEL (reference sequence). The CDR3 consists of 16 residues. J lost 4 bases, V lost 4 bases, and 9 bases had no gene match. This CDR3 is CASSPRLAAGSDTQYF. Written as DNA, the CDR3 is TGTGCCAGCAGCCCTCGACTAGCGGCAGGTTCAGATACGCAGTATTTT.

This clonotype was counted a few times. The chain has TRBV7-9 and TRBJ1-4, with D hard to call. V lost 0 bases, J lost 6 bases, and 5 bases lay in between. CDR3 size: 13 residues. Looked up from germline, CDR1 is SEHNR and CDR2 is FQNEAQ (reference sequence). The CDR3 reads CASSLAAYEKLFF. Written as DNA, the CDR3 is TGTGCCAGCAGCTTAGCTGCCTATGAAAAACTGTTTTTT.

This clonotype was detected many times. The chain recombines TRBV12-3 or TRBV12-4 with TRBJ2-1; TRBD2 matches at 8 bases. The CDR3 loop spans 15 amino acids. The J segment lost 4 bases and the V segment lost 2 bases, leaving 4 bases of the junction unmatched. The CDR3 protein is CASSLRRGEYNEQFF. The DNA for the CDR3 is TGTGCCAGCAGTTTAAGGCGGGGGGAGTACAATGAGCAGTTCTTC.

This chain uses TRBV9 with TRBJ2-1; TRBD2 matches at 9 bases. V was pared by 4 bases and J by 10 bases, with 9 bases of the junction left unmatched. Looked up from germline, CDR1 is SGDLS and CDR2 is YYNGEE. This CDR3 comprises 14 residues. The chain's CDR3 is CASSPGTSPKEQFF. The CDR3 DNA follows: TGTGCCAGCAGCCCGGGGACTAGCCCCAAGGAGCAGTTCTTC.